This T cell receptor beta chain was profiled in a study of blood T cells in healthy people across ages (dated by TCRdb to between 2014 and 2017). Context from the whole study: In model experiments, template switching captured about one uniquely barcoded TCR beta cDNA molecule for every two T cells. The donors were split into four age groups: young (average approximately 16 years), middle-aged (roughly 39), aged (roughly 60) and long-lived (roughly 86). Age-related changes in TCR beta repertoire diversity were measured in the study by deep sequencing normalized with unique cDNA molecular identifiers. To avoid experimental bias, donors of different ages were spread randomly across the sequencing lanes. Using the same blood draw, the study looked at two additional independent replicas of 1 million unique cDNA reads for two donors, one aged 18 to 29 and the other aged 80 or older. What the work shows at the level of the full study, not this receptor alone: Donor CMV infection status was unknown, potentially confounding age-related changes in expanded clonotypes. Compared with the aged group, the long-lived group had more naive CD4+ T cells, fewer expanded clones and increased TCR diversity, a pattern suggesting age selection. There was a strong correlation between observed TCR beta diversity and the percentage of naive T cells measured by flow cytometry. Observed TCR beta diversity per million T cells fell roughly linearly with age, and a significant reduction was already apparent by age approximately 40. Estimates of total diversity based on one million sequenced T cells were regarded as lower bounds and as underestimates. Since profiling was done on bulk unsorted PBMCs, naive and antigen-experienced compartments could not be conclusively compared.

Library prep was done by 5' RACE. The listed sequencing device is Illumina HiSeq 2500. A second roughly 7 to 11 cycle PCR used a sample-barcoded 5' primer and a J-beta primer mix. Each TCR beta cDNA molecule received a unique molecular identifier from a template-switch 5' adaptor carrying 12 random nucleotides. Each sample yielded at least 2.5 million CDR3-containing paired-end reads. The Mint cDNA synthesis kit, primed by a TRBC-specific oligonucleotide, was used to synthesize first-strand cDNA from all RNA. All cDNA was treated with uracil-DNA glycosylase and then went through a first 18-cycle PCR with the universal primers M1SS and BC2_uni_R. Per the original workflow: Each sample was normalized by randomly selecting 1 million high-quality reads, each carrying a distinct molecular identifier. Instead of being binned into consensus sequences, reads with shared molecular identifiers were discarded. MiTCR, set to a Q25 quality threshold and the strictest error-elimination algorithm, was used for CDR3 identification, clonotype clustering and error correction. A nonparametric unseen species model using Euler transformation provided a lower-bound estimate of total TCR beta diversity. The raw public reads went through TCRdb reprocessing: fastp at Q25, MiXCR clone calling, in-frame beta chains kept. Each record represents a unique CDR3 protein, reported with the most common genes and DNA among its rows. The V and J calls, along with clone size, are taken from TCRdb and not from the paper's own processing. In all, the sample holds under 2,000,000 distinct CDR3 sequences, and around half of those were seen once. In total, the top ten clones hold more than 2% of the sample.

The donors were roughly 40 Caucasian individuals from Russia, aged roughly 6 to 100 years, who were systemically healthy. Each donor gave ten milliliters of peripheral blood, collected into EDTA-treated Vacutainer tubes. Ficoll-Paque density-gradient centrifugation was used to isolate PBMCs, with at least 6.5 million per sample. Total RNA, at least 5 micrograms per sample, was extracted from PBMCs with Trizol reagent. For every donor, flow cytometry on a PBMC aliquot measured the percentage of naive CD45RAhigh/CD27high T cells. There are a few counts of this clonotype. This receptor's antigen is unknown. Base qualities are not at hand, and no much larger clone is one base apart. Sequencing was carried out using blood. This clonotype was sampled from a woman aged 40-49 years in good health.

The bases are TGCAGTGCTCGCGAGCGGGGTACTGCAGATACGCAGTATTTT. The resulting protein is CSARERGTADTQYF. The V and J genes are TRBV20-1 and TRBJ2-3; a stretch of 7 junction bases matches TRBD2. The germline V gene (reference sequence) provides CDR1 DFQATT and CDR2 SNEGSKA. Its CDR3 holds 14 amino acids, cysteine through phenylalanine. The retained sequence is limited to the CDR3, 42 bases, with the frame set at the first base. V is trimmed back by 5 bases and J by 4 bases, and the junction contains 9 bases that no gene match accounts for.